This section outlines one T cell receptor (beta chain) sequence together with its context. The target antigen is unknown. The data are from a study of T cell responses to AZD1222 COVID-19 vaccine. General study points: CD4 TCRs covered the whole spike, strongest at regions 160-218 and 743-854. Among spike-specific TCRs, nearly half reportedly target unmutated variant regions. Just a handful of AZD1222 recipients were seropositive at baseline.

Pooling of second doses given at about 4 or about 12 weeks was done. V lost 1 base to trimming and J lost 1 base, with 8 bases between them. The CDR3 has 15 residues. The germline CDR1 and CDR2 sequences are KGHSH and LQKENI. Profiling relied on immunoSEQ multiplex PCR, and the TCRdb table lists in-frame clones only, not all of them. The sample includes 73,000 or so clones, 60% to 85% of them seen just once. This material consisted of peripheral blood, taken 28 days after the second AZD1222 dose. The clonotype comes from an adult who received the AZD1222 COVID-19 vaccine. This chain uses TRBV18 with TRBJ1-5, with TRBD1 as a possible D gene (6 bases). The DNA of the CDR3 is TGTGCCAGCTCACCACTCGGGACAAGCAATCAGCCCCAGCATTTT. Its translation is CASSPLGTSNQPQHF.